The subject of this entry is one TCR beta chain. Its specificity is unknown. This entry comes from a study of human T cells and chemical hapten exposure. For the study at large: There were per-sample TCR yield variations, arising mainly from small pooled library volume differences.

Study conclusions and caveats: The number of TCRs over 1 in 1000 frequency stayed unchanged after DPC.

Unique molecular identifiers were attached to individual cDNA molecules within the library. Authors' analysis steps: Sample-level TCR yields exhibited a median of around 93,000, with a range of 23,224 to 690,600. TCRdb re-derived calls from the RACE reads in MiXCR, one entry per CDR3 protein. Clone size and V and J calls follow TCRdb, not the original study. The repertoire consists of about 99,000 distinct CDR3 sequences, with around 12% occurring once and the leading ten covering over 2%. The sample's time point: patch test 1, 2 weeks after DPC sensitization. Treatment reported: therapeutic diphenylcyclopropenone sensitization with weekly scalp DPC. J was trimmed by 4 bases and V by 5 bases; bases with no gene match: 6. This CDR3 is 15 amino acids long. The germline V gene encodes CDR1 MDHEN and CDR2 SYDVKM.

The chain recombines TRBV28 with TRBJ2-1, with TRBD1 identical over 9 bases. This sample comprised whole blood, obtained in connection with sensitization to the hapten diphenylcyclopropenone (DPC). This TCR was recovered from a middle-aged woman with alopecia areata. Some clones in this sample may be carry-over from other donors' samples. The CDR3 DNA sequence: TGTGCCAGCAGTCCAGGGACAGGGAGATACAATGAGCAGTTCTTC. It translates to CASSPGTGRYNEQFF. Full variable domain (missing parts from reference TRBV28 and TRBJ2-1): DVKVTQSSRYLVKRTGEKVFLECVQDMDHENMFWYRQDPGLGLRLIYFSYDVKMKEKGDIPEGYSVSREKKERFSLILESASTNQTSMYLCASSPGTGRYNEQFFGPGTRLTVL.